A single T cell receptor (beta chain) is shown here with its context. The authors' processing: How many nucleated cells were present was estimated from reference gene primer amplification. Assay used: immunoSEQ multiplex PCR; TCRdb lists only in-frame clones, some missing. From that table come the V and J calls and clone size; the DNA was used to work out D and trimming. The table has roughly 400,000 clones, roughly 89% seen once; the top ten hold 1.7%. Cohorts were based on clinical histories the participants reported. These data originate in a study of blood T cell repertoires in COVID-19. This receptor was taken from a woman in her 30s who had recovered from COVID-19. The sequenced sample consisted of PBMCs or T cells enriched from blood (not recorded which).

The CDR3 DNA sequence: TGTGCCTGGAGTGTTTCTAGTAACACAGATACGCAGTATTTT. It translates to CAWSVSSNTDTQYF. This chain joins TRBV30 and TRBJ2-3; unclear D gene. Germline assignment: CDR1 GTSNPN and CDR2 SVGIG (reference sequence). The CDR3 is 14 residues long. V lost 0 bases and J 2 bases, leaving 9 bases between the germline ends.